The TCR beta chain described here comes from a study of prognosis after radiotherapy for stage I lung cancer. Study background: Radiotherapy used SBRT, divided into 3 to 5 fractions and reaching a biologically effective dose of at least 100 Gy.

The CDR3 loop spans 15 amino acids. The J segment lost 2 bases and the V segment lost 3 bases, leaving 9 bases of the junction unmatched. Germline CDR1 and CDR2: GTSNPN and SVGIG (reference sequence). Ten or more counts support this clonotype. Its antigen remains unknown. CDR3 of TCR beta was amplified from genomic DNA via a two-round multiplex PCR. Gene-specific primers for each TRBV and TRBJ gene drove first-round PCR. In TCRdb, the multiplex PCR reads were re-called with MiXCR into one record per CDR3 protein. This sample has fewer than 20,000 distinct CDR3 sequences, with more than 15% found just once. Notes on the study in general: Gene usage, both TRBV and TRBJ, reportedly differed between patients with metastases and patients without them. Post-therapy Shannon entropy was lower in patients developing distant metastases following stereotactic body radiation therapy.

This chain uses TRBV30 with TRBJ1-2; 7 bases are a match to TRBD1. Sequenced material: PBMCs, taken before or after stereotactic body radiation therapy (not recorded which). The clonotype comes from a donor of 50 years or more with non-small cell lung cancer. The CDR3 DNA sequence: TGTGCCTGGAGCCTTGGGACAGAAAGCAACTATGGCTACACCTTC. The encoded protein is CAWSLGTESNYGYTF.